This passage covers 5 T cell receptor beta chains from one sample sequenced in a study of T-cell memory formation after mild COVID-19. TCRdb reprocessed the 5' RACE reads via MiXCR and lists one record per CDR3 protein. The table shows 550,000 to 700,000 distinct CDR3 sequences, with roughly 17% occurring only once. Material: PBMCs or a T cell subset sorted from them (not recorded which). These receptors all come from an adult woman who had mild COVID-19 (a few samples of this study predate the infection). Cell type and time point are not known.

This clonotype was counted only a few times. This chain links TRBV7-2 with TRBJ2-3; the match to TRBD2 covers 13 bases. Looked up from germline, CDR1 is SGHTA and CDR2 is FQGNSA. V trimming: 4 bases; J trimming: 5 bases; junction bases outside the gene matches: 6. This CDR3 is built from 16 residues. The CDR3 bases are TGTGCCAGCAGCTCGGGACTAGCGGGACGAGTAGATACGCAGTATTTT. Translation gives CASSSGLAGRVDTQYF. Combining the CDR3 with reference TRBV7-2 and TRBJ2-3 gives the whole variable domain GAGVSQSPSNKVTEKGKDVELRCDPISGHTALYWYRQSLGQGLEFLIYFQGNSAPDKSGLPSDRFSAERTGGSVSTLTIQRTQQEDSAVYLCASSSGLAGRVDTQYFGPGTRLTVL.

This clonotype occurred a few times. This rearrangement joins TRBV13 to TRBJ2-3; TRBD1 agrees at 9 bases. Losses at the gene ends were 4 bases for V and 3 bases for J; bases not matched to a gene: 5. This CDR3 is 15 amino acids long. CDR1 is PRHDT and CDR2 is FYEKMQ in the germline V gene (reference sequence). The CDR3 reads CASSSRDRETDTQYF. Here the CDR3 DNA reads TGTGCCAGCAGCTCCCGGGACAGGGAGACAGATACGCAGTATTTT.

This clonotype has more than one count but fewer than ten. The gene calls are TRBV12-3 or TRBV12-4 and TRBJ2-7; 10 bases fit TRBD1. Trimming cost V 7 bases and J 2 bases; bases outside gene matches: 8. This CDR3 is 15 amino acids long. The CDR3 reads CASTLGGQGAYEQYF. For the CDR3, the DNA is TGTGCCAGCACCTTAGGCGGACAGGGGGCCTACGAGCAGTACTTC.

The J gene is TRBJ1-1, the V gene TRBV12-3 or TRBV12-4, with unresolved D. This CDR3 has 13 amino acids. The V end was cut by 2 bases, the J end by 10 bases, with 14 bases between. CDR3 amino acids: CASSLPGSRIAFF. CDR3 in DNA: TGTGCCAGCAGTTTACCGGGGAGCCGGATAGCTTTCTTT.

The chain couples TRBV4-3 to TRBJ2-1; D may be TRBD2 (6 bases). Germline V gene sequence: CDR1 LGHNA, CDR2 YSLEER. The CDR3 covers 15 residues. V was clipped by 1 base and J by 8 bases, with 15 bases between them. The CDR3 nucleotides read TGCGCCAGCAGCCAAGGGGAGGAGCTTAGCTATGAGCAGTTCTTC. Protein: CASSQGEELSYEQFF.